This T cell receptor beta chain was sequenced for a study of T-cell reconstitution after alpha-beta-depleted transplantation in children (dated by TCRdb to the mid-2010s). In terms of the full investigation: Using TCR repertoire profiling, the study quantitatively followed how T-cell immune reconstitution unfolded in children after TCRalphabeta/CD19-depleted allogeneic hematopoietic cell transplantation.

The sample's treatment or condition, from its label and the paper: allogeneic hematopoietic cell transplantation with graft depleted of TCRalphabeta T cells and CD19 B cells. The transplant recipients were children given TCRalphabeta/CD19-depleted allogeneic hematopoietic cell grafts. As regards this clonotype: The antigen it binds to is not known. No qualities accompany the bases; no much larger clone lies one base away.

Preparation of the library involved PCR. Instrument on record: Illumina HiSeq 2500. To normalize quantification of the TCRbeta repertoire, the TCR libraries were built with molecular barcoding that relied on unique molecular identifiers. TCRdb passed the public sequencing reads through fastp at Q25 and MiXCR, retaining productive beta sequences. Identical CDR3 proteins give one entry, which carries the most common genes and DNA. The sample yields about 200,000 distinct CDR3 sequences; under 8.5% were counted once. 35% of the sample is held by the ten biggest clonotypes. Broader findings and caveats from the paper: The apparently early alphabetaT-cell count recovery about two months after transplant was reportedly dependent on only several hundred rapidly expanded clones derived from non-depleted graft cells. Over subsequent months, a decline in hyperexpanded clone frequencies was noted, and after one year, T-cell counts and TCRbeta diversity were mostly ascribed to newly produced T cells. The high TCRbeta diversity at day 60 in some patients was ascribed to recipient T cells and intrathymic progenitors that had survived conditioning.

Sequencing was performed on PBMCs, mostly from graft donor cells, taken 360 days after TCRalphabeta/CD19-depleted stem cell transplant. The source is a male patient between 2 and 15 years old who had a stem cell transplant for acute myeloid leukemia, so the T cells may come from the graft donor.

The DNA reads TGTGCCAGCAGAGGCGGGACTAGTATCGCGTTCTTC. Translated, this is CASRGGTSIAFF. The chain was built from TRBV6-5 and TRBJ2-1, with 8 bases matching TRBD2. Unmatched junction bases come to 10, with V trimmed by 6 bases and J by 15 bases. The CDR3 numbers 12 residues from cysteine through phenylalanine. The CDR3 DNA has 36 bases and is translated from base 1. CDR1 MNHEY and CDR2 SVGAGI were looked up in the germline V gene.